These 8 T cell receptor beta chains were all obtained from the same sample, sequenced in a study of shared clonotypes between healthy human individuals. The protocol was immunoSEQ multiplex PCR, while the TCRdb copy is restricted to in-frame clones and leaves out a portion. The table lists some 2,500,000 clones, roughly 93% of them singletons. The sequencing sample was made of naive CD4+ T cells from PBMCs. As to subset: CD45RA+ positively selected. The receptors shown here come from a man between 18 and 35 years old in good health. Some clones in this sample may be carry-over from other donors' samples.

V is TRBV2 and J is TRBJ2-1; the D gene could be TRBD1 or TRBD2 (5 bases each). This CDR3 is 14 amino acids long. Trimming removed 3 bases from V and 7 bases from J, with 13 bases in between. CDR1 SNHLY and CDR2 FYNNEI come from the germline V gene. CDR3 sequence: CASSDRTWGNEQFF. The CDR3 region has the DNA TGTGCCAGCAGTGATCGGACTTGGGGGAATGAGCAGTTCTTC. The full variable domain, in which reference TRBV2 and TRBJ2-1 provide the parts outside the CDR3, is EPEVTQTPSHQVTQMGQEVILRCVPISNHLYFYWYRQILGQKVEFLVSFYNNEISEKSEIFDDQFSVERPDGSNFTLKIRSTKLEDSAMYFCASSDRTWGNEQFFGPGTRLTVL.

The J gene is TRBJ2-7, the V gene TRBV28; TRBD1 matches at 7 bases. The CDR3 runs to 10 residues. Germline V gene lookup returns CDR1 MDHEN and CDR2 SYDVKM. The CDR3 sequence: CTGANWEQYF. The DNA for the CDR3 is TGTACAGGGGCGAACTGGGAGCAGTACTTC.

CDR3 in amino acids: CASSSLAGAGDTQYF. The CDR3 DNA reads as TGTGCCAGCAGCTCCCTAGCGGGAGCGGGAGATACGCAGTATTTT. This rearrangement joins TRBV13 to TRBJ2-3; 10 bases agree with TRBD2. Germline CDR1 reads PRHDT; CDR2 reads FYEKMQ (reference sequence). The CDR3 sequence is 15 residues long. J lost 5 bases, V lost 4 bases, and 6 bases had no gene match.

The chain couples TRBV9 to TRBJ2-1; no clear D gene. Trimming removed 0 bases from V and 8 bases from J, with 6 bases in between. The CDR3 covers 12 residues. CDR1 and CDR2 (germline): SGDLS, YYNGEE. The CDR3 is CASSVDEYEQFF. In DNA form, the CDR3 reads TGTGCCAGCAGCGTAGACGAGTATGAGCAGTTCTTC.

The V call is TRBV19, the J call TRBJ2-1; 11 nucleotides match TRBD2. From germline, CDR1 is LNHDA and CDR2 SQIVND (reference sequence). The junction had 10 bases not matched to a gene; V was cut back by 5 bases and J by 16 bases. The length of the CDR3 is 13 residues. For the CDR3, the DNA is TGTGCCAGTAGTGAGGGACTAGCGGAGGTCCGATTCTTC. This gives the protein CASSEGLAEVRFF.

The chain recombines TRBV18 with TRBJ1-2; 7 nucleotides line up with TRBD1. V shed 5 bases and J 8 bases; nucleotides not matched to a gene: 14. CDR3 length: 15 residues. Germline CDR1 and CDR2: KGHSH and LQKENI. The CDR3 loop reads CASSSFEGARRGYTF. The DNA of the CDR3 is TGTGCCAGCTCATCCTTCGAGGGGGCTCGGCGCGGCTACACCTTC.

The gene calls are TRBV28 and TRBJ2-7, with D perhaps TRBD1 or TRBD2 (6 bases each). Between the trimmed V and J ends, which lost 5 bases and 2 bases, there was a span of 16 bases. Germline V gives CDR1 MDHEN, CDR2 SYDVKM. CDR3 size: 15 residues. The CDR3 region is CASSGGWGAPYEQYF. The CDR3 DNA reads as TGTGCCAGCAGTGGGGGCTGGGGGGCGCCCTACGAGCAGTACTTC.

This sequence joins TRBV5-1 and TRBJ2-5; 10 positions agree with TRBD2. This CDR3 has 16 residues. CDR1 and CDR2 from the germline V gene are SGHRS and YFSETQ. Trimming at V came to 5 bases and at J to 5 bases, leaving 12 bases not matched to a gene. The CDR3 DNA sequence: TGCGCCAGCAGGAGGACCCTAGCGGGAGTATGGGAGACCCAGTACTTC. It codes for CASRRTLAGVWETQYF.